This TCR beta chain was sequenced for a study of T cell clones after liver transplantation. This clone was counted only a few times. Produced via immunoSEQ multiplex PCR; TCRdb's table is partial and in-frame only. This sample carries 70,000 to 80,000 clones, about 88% of them seen once, and the ten largest clones take 2% to 3%. Between the trimmed V and J ends, which lost 4 bases and 6 bases, there was a span of 13 bases. From germline, CDR1 is SNHLY and CDR2 FYNNEI. The CDR3 is 14 amino acids. This chain links TRBV2 with TRBJ2-1; weak D call: TRBD1 (6 bases). This specimen consisted of CD4+ T cells from blood, obtained before liver transplant. The receptor comes from a human donor who received a liver transplant. Here the CDR3 DNA reads TGTGCCAGCAGTGCGCAAAGAGGGGGCAATGAGCAGTTCTTC. Protein product: CASSAQRGGNEQFF.